This TCR beta chain was retrieved from a study of blood T cells in healthy people across ages. In this sample, this clonotype turned up a few times. Its antigen is unknown. The study, taken as a whole, reports: One million T cells yielded diversity estimates that were considered underestimates. Unsorted PBMCs ruled out conclusive naive versus antigen-experienced comparison.

Through a sample-barcoded 5' primer and a J-beta primer mix, a second PCR was run for roughly 6 to 11 cycles. With 12 random nucleotides, a template-switch adaptor tagged each individual cDNA molecule. TCRdb analysed the 5' RACE reads with MiXCR anew, one entry per CDR3 protein. The table has more than 800,000 distinct CDR3 sequences, around 26% seen once; the top ten hold 15% to 20%. With 5 bases removed from V and 3 bases from J, the gap between germline ends came to 13 bases. This CDR3 comprises 15 residues. Germline V gene lookup returns CDR1 MNHEY and CDR2 SVGAGI. Sequencing used blood. V is TRBV6-5 and J is TRBJ1-4, with D uncertain. The receptor was derived from an elderly woman in good health. CDR3 residues: CASSRNKVPNEKLFF. CDR3 nucleotides: TGTGCCAGCAGTAGGAACAAGGTCCCTAATGAAAAACTGTTTTTT.